Shown below are 20 T cell receptor beta chains from a single sample sequenced in a study of blood T cell repertoires in COVID-19 (TCRdb year 2020). The method was the immunoSEQ multiplex PCR assay. TCRdb holds this immuneACCESS table with in-frame rearrangements only. Some clones are missing; in checked studies, unresolved V genes explain under half, and the rest has no known cause. Here the sample has roughly 250,000 clones; 88% occur a single time. The top ten constitute roughly 4% of the sample. Sequencing was performed on peripheral blood. These receptors were obtained from a man aged 55 to 70 who had recovered from COVID-19.

This chain joins TRBV10-3 and TRBJ2-3; 7 bases map to TRBD1. The CDR3 contains 15 residues. V lost 6 bases, J lost 3 bases, and 9 bases stayed unmatched. From germline, CDR1 is ENHRY and CDR2 SYGVKD. The CDR3 DNA reads as TGTGCCATCAGCAACCTTGGGACAGCTACAGATACGCAGTATTTT. The encoded protein is CAISNLGTATDTQYF.

The table lists this clone with a count of one. The chain carries TRBV21-1 and TRBJ1-2; the table's D call, TRBD1, has no DNA check behind it. TRBV21-1 is a pseudogene locus. The CDR3 runs to 14 residues. CDR3 amino acids: CASSKAHGHYGYTF. Here the CDR3 DNA reads TGTGCCAGCAGCAAAGCCCATGGACATTATGGCTACACCTTC.

The gene calls are TRBV3-1 (or the pseudogene TRBV3-2) and TRBJ2-2, with a weak D call TRBD1 (6 bases). Trimming stripped 6 bases from V and 5 bases from J, with 19 bases between. Germline V lookup: CDR1 LGHDT, CDR2 YNNKEL (reference sequence). This CDR3 is built from 16 residues. In nucleotides, the CDR3 is TGTGCCAGCAGGTCCCTAGGGGGAAGGGGGACCGGGGAGCTGTTTTTT. Residues: CASRSLGGRGTGELFF.

Here the CDR3 DNA reads TGTGCCAGCAGTCGAAGGCGGGGGAGTTACGAGCAGTACTTC. Encoded protein: CASSRRRGSYEQYF. The chain uses TRBV6-2 or TRBV6-3 and TRBJ2-7, with TRBD2 matching 7 bases. The CDR3 totals 14 residues. The V and J ends lost 5 bases and 4 bases, in that order; junction bases with no gene match: 8. Germline V gene data show CDR1 as MNHEY and CDR2 as SVGEGT.

The chain links TRBV6-5 to TRBJ2-2, with D unresolved. The CDR3 has 14 residues. CDR1 and CDR2 from the germline V gene are MNHEY and SVGAGI. Trimming shortened V by 5 bases and J by 4 bases, and 11 bases separated the two germline ends. CDR3 sequence reads: CASSPRRPTGELFF. In DNA form, the CDR3 reads TGTGCCAGCAGTCCCAGGCGACCCACCGGGGAGCTGTTTTTT.

The rearrangement uses TRBV19 and TRBJ2-1; 7 positions match TRBD1. The germline V gene has CDR1 LNHDA and CDR2 SQIVND (reference sequence). The CDR3 loop spans 13 amino acids. V was clipped by 10 bases and J by 0 bases; unmatched bases: 3. CDR3 sequence (DNA): TGTGCCACCAGGACAGGCTCCTACAATGAGCAGTTCTTC. The encoded protein is CATRTGSYNEQFF. Filled out from reference TRBV19 and TRBJ2-1, the complete variable domain reads DGGITQSPKYLFRKEGQNVTLSCEQNLNHDAMYWYRQDPGQGLRLIYYSQIVNDFQKGDIAEGYSVSREKKESFPLTVTSAQKNPTAFYLCATRTGSYNEQFFGPGTRLTVL.

This rearrangement joins TRBV24-1 to TRBJ2-1, with D possibly matching TRBD1 (6 bases). The V gene lost 6 bases and the J gene lost 2 bases, with 13 bases spanning the gap. Germline CDR1 is KGHDR and CDR2 is SFDVKD. The CDR3 runs 15 residues. CDR3 amino acids: CATSIPQGPYNEQFF. The CDR3 nucleotides are TGTGCCACCAGTATACCACAGGGCCCCTACAATGAGCAGTTCTTC.

The CDR3 DNA sequence: TGCGCCAGCAGCACGGGACAGGGGTACTCTGGAAACACCATATATTTT. Protein product: CASSTGQGYSGNTIYF. The chain joins TRBV5-1 to TRBJ1-3; TRBD1 aligns across 10 bases. There are 16 residues in the CDR3. Germline loops: CDR1 SGHRS, CDR2 YFSETQ. The J segment lost 0 bases and the V segment lost 4 bases, leaving 4 bases of the junction unmatched.

V is TRBV15 and J is TRBJ2-2, with 7 bases that match TRBD1. The CDR3 covers 16 residues. The V and J ends lost 4 bases and 4 bases, in that order; junction bases with no gene match: 9. Germline V gives CDR1 LNHNV, CDR2 YYDKDF (reference sequence). CDR3 protein: CATSTIDRVRTGELFF. The CDR3 DNA follows: TGTGCCACCAGCACAATAGACAGGGTTCGCACCGGGGAGCTGTTTTTT.

The V call is TRBV5-1, the J call TRBJ1-2, with D tentatively TRBD1 (6 bases). The V gene's germline CDR1 is SGHRS and CDR2 YFSETQ. Trimming stripped 1 base from V and 8 bases from J, with 15 bases between. This CDR3 has 14 residues. The CDR3 loop is CASSLPQGGAGYTF. The CDR3 nucleotides read TGCGCCAGCAGCTTGCCCCAAGGGGGAGCGGGCTACACCTTC.

The gene calls are TRBV6-6 and TRBJ1-1, with 8 bases fitting TRBD1. There are 14 residues in the CDR3. The J segment lost 3 bases and the V segment lost 7 bases, leaving 7 bases of the junction unmatched. The V gene's germline CDR1 is MNHNY and CDR2 SVGAGI (reference sequence). As DNA, the CDR3 is TGTGCCAGCAACGCAGGGGGCGGGTACACTGAAGCTTTCTTT. Amino acids: CASNAGGGYTEAFF.

This clone has a single count. V usage is TRBV14 and J usage is TRBJ1-3; D perhaps matches TRBD1 (6 bases). This CDR3 contains 15 residues. Germline CDR1 SGHDN, CDR2 FVKESK. The V and J ends lost 8 bases and 4 bases respectively, with 18 bases between them. CDR3 loop: CASAGQGSHGNTIYF. The CDR3 DNA reads as TGTGCCAGCGCGGGCCAGGGGTCGCACGGAAACACCATATATTTT.

This chain links TRBV15 with TRBJ2-1, with a tentative D call TRBD2 (5 bases). Trimming removed 1 base from V and 6 bases from J, with 7 bases in between. Germline V gives CDR1 LNHNV, CDR2 YYDKDF (reference sequence). The CDR3 loop spans 13 amino acids. The CDR3 region is CATSRVRGNEQFF. CDR3 nucleotides: TGTGCCACCAGCAGAGTCCGGGGCAATGAGCAGTTCTTC.

The chain combines TRBV29-1 with TRBJ1-1, with D maybe TRBD1 (6 bases). The CDR3 extends over 14 amino acids. Trimming left V 7 bases short and J 1 base short, with 16 bases between. Germline V gene sequence: CDR1 SQVTM, CDR2 ANQGSEA. CDR3 in amino acids: CSATTGLTNTEAFF. The CDR3 nucleotides are TGCAGCGCCACGACAGGACTTACGAACACTGAAGCTTTCTTT.

The CDR3 DNA reads as TGTGCCAGCAGCCAAGTAGGCGCACTAGCGGGGGGCAAGCAAGAGACCCAGTACTTC. Amino acid sequence: CASSQVGALAGGKQETQYF. The chain couples TRBV3-1 (or the pseudogene TRBV3-2) to TRBJ2-5; 12 positions match TRBD2. The CDR3 loop spans 19 amino acids. The V gene end was trimmed by 1 base and the J gene end by 2 bases; junction bases not matched to a gene: 11. Germline CDR1 LGHDT, CDR2 YNNKEL (reference sequence).

The rearrangement uses TRBV5-5 and TRBJ2-3; D unclear. The CDR3 has 12 residues. Trimming removed 0 bases at V and 5 bases at J, with 4 bases between. Germline assignment: CDR1 SGHKS and CDR2 YYEKEE (reference sequence). The CDR3 DNA is TGTGCCAGCAGCTTGGCCGGAGATACGCAGTATTTT. This translates into CASSLAGDTQYF.

The chain has TRBV10-3 and TRBJ2-2; a weak D match, TRBD2 (6 bases). Trimming removed 10 bases at V and 0 bases at J, with 9 bases between. This CDR3 has 13 residues. Germline assignment: CDR1 ENHRY and CDR2 SYGVKD. For the CDR3, the DNA is TGTGCCACTAGCGAGACGAACACCGGGGAGCTGTTTTTT. It specifies CATSETNTGELFF.

V and J are TRBV6-5 and TRBJ2-3; 12 nucleotides align to TRBD2. The CDR3 runs 16 residues. Germline CDR1 reads MNHEY; CDR2 reads SVGAGI. The trim removed 4 bases at V and 6 bases at J, leaving 8 bases unmatched. CDR3 DNA sequence: TGTGCCAGCAGTTCCTGGCCTAGCGGGGGGGCCGATACGCAGTATTTT. Residues: CASSSWPSGGADTQYF.

The chain has TRBV6-1 and TRBJ1-1, with 7 bases identical to TRBD1. After removal of 2 bases from V and 4 bases from J, the junction contained 7 bases not matched to a gene. Looked up from germline, CDR1 is MNHNS and CDR2 is SASEGT. The CDR3 length is 15 residues. This CDR3 is CASSERQGRSTEAFF. The CDR3 DNA follows: TGTGCCAGCAGTGAACGACAGGGTAGGAGCACTGAAGCTTTCTTT.

The V call is TRBV18, the J call TRBJ2-6; 8 nucleotides match TRBD1. Trimming at V came to 5 bases and at J to 0 bases, leaving 9 bases not matched to a gene. CDR1 KGHSH and CDR2 LQKENI come from the germline V gene. CDR3 length: 18 amino acids. CDR3 in amino acids: CASSSQTGQGSGANVLTF. CDR3 nucleotides: TGTGCCAGCTCATCACAAACAGGACAGGGCTCTGGGGCCAACGTCCTGACTTTC.